This T cell receptor beta chain was identified during a study of regulatory T cells in long-lasting Graves disease. Construction of TCR beta libraries relied on iRepertoire HTBI primers and on Arm-PCR targeting CDR3 regions. TCRdb independently ran MiXCR on the multiplex PCR reads; one entry per CDR3 protein. The table lists about 470,000 distinct CDR3 sequences, 20% to 25% of them singletons. Study-level findings and limits: Having few samples may have compromised the accuracy. When disease was persistent, TRBV28, TRBJ1-2 and TRBJ2-5 were the favored segments.

The time point is: persistent/refractory GD, antithyroid drugs over 5 years with positive TRAb. PBMC RNA served as the TCR library source. EDTA tubes received approximately 10 milliliters of drawn peripheral blood. This clonotype was seen many times. Its antigen is currently unknown. CDR3 length: 15 amino acids. Losses at the gene ends were 7 bases for V and 2 bases for J; bases not matched to a gene: 8. The receptor was isolated from a female donor with Graves disease. The sequencing used peripheral blood mononuclear cells (PBMCs), collected when the disease was refractory, from a patient treated with antithyroid drugs. The chain links TRBV12-3 or TRBV12-4 to TRBJ2-7; the match to TRBD1 covers 10 bases. Here the CDR3 reads CASNPGTGVPYEQYF. In DNA form, the CDR3 reads TGTGCCAGCAACCCCGGGACAGGGGTCCCCTACGAGCAGTACTTC.